The 7 T cell receptor beta chains given below trace back to one sample, sequenced in a study of T-cell reconstitution after alpha-beta-depleted transplantation in children. Researchers prepared the TCRbeta library using unique molecular identifiers, the study reports. A single record per CDR3 protein comes from TCRdb applying MiXCR to the PCR reads. Here the sample spans 6,500 to 8,000 distinct CDR3 sequences, approximately 11% being singletons. The specimen was PBMCs, mostly from graft donor cells, collected 180 days after TCRalphabeta/CD19-depleted stem cell transplant. The source of these receptors is a child in the first two years of life who had a stem cell transplant for acute myeloid leukemia, so the T cells may come from the graft donor.

This clonotype showed up many times. This chain uses TRBV30 with TRBJ2-3, with 8 bases that match TRBD1. CDR1 and CDR2 from the germline V gene are GTSNPN and SVGIG (reference sequence). J gave up 4 bases and V 0 bases, and 12 bases lay outside the gene matches. The CDR3 has 17 residues. The CDR3 is CAWSVNVPGGGADTQYF. The CDR3 DNA is TGTGCCTGGAGTGTAAATGTCCCAGGGGGCGGTGCAGATACGCAGTATTTT.

This clonotype has ten or more counts. V and J are TRBV7-2 and TRBJ2-2; 8 nucleotides agree with TRBD1. There are 13 residues in the CDR3. Germline CDR1 and CDR2: SGHTA and FQGNSA. Trimming at V came to 4 bases and at J to 7 bases, leaving 2 bases not matched to a gene. The CDR3 nucleotides read TGTGCCAGCAGCTGGACAGGGTTCGGGGAGCTGTTTTTT. As protein: CASSWTGFGELFF.

About this clonotype: A much larger clonotype is one base distant, so this may be a read error. This chain joins TRBV11-3 and TRBJ2-7; D is perhaps TRBD1 (6 bases). CDR1 is SGHNT, CDR2 YENEEA, per germline. Deletions cut 5 bases from V and 3 bases from J, with 14 bases between. The CDR3 runs to 14 residues. CDR3 in DNA: TGTGCCAGCAGCGTCGGCAGGGGCTGCTACGAGCAGTACTTC. It codes for CASSVGRGCYEQYF.

By its share, this clonotype is medium-sized (0.01 to 0.1%). V gene TRBV20-1 combines with J gene TRBJ1-3; possible D gene TRBD1, 5 bases. Germline CDR1 DFQATT, CDR2 SNEGSKA (reference sequence). Between the trimmed V and J ends, which lost 0 bases and 4 bases, there was a span of 19 bases. The CDR3 is 17 residues long. The CDR3 DNA reads as TGCAGTGCTAGAGATGGGGCAGGCGACGACTCCGGAAACACCATATATTTT. Translating gives CSARDGAGDDSGNTIYF.

This clonotype was picked up many times. The CDR3 bases are TGTGCCAGCAGCCAAAGCTCCTACGAGCAGTACTTC. Translated, it gives CASSQSSYEQYF. The V call is TRBV27, the J call TRBJ2-7; D remains ambiguous. CDR1 and CDR2 (germline): MNHEY, SMNVEV (reference sequence). The ends were cut back, 6 bases at V and 0 bases at J, with 6 bases in the middle. This CDR3 spans 12 amino acids.

The table lists this clonotype with many counts. The rearrangement links TRBV7-2 to TRBJ1-1; D possibly corresponds to TRBD1 (5 bases). V dropped 2 bases and J dropped 1 base, with 11 bases sitting between them. Germline values: CDR1 SGHTA, CDR2 FQGNSA. CDR3 size: 15 residues. Here the CDR3 DNA reads TGTGCCAGCAGCTTAACAGGCCTAGGGAACACTGAAGCTTTCTTT. It codes for CASSLTGLGNTEAFF.

This clonotype appeared many times. The chain carries TRBV4-2 and TRBJ2-5, with a tentative D call TRBD2 (5 bases). The CDR3 spans 23 residues. Per the germline V gene, CDR1 is LGHNA and CDR2 is YNFKEQ. Trimming removed 2 bases at V and 2 bases at J, with 36 bases between. The CDR3 sequence is CASSQNTQGATGVKGRPQETQYF. In nucleotides, the CDR3 is TGTGCCAGCAGCCAAAATACTCAAGGAGCTACCGGGGTCAAGGGCAGGCCACAAGAGACCCAGTACTTC.